This TCR beta chain was captured by sequencing in a study of cytomegalovirus exposure and HLA in healthy donors (dated by TCRdb to about 2017). In the study overall: An earlier analysis of some 500 of the donors reported about 250 Gb of sequence data and roughly 100 million unique TCR beta sequences from 150 million to 200 million T cells. To decide whether each TCR beta V gene segment behaved as functional or pseudogenic, an earlier analysis of some 600 of the donors relied on high-throughput TCR beta sequencing. On average, about 240,000 unique TCR beta nucleotide sequences were sequenced per donor among 398 genotyped donors of the cohort, with around 19% of those sequences being non-productive. To predict cytomegalovirus infection status, the study brought together high-throughput TCR immunosequencing, statistical association of individual TCRs with disease status, and machine learning. To study patterns of TCR occurrence, a later analysis re-analyzed previously published TCR beta repertoires from around 670 donors and added high-resolution HLA genotyping. The number of typed donors differed by locus: about 629-630 for A, B, C, DRB1 and DQB1; 522 for DQA1; about 600 for DPA1; and roughly 490 for DPB1. Roughly five DR-DQ haplotypes were treated as single units for association and clustering because of strong linkage in the cohort. A later genetic analysis used genome-wide SNP genotypes for about 60% of the roughly 670 donors, treating that subset as a discovery cohort. Roughly 310 gigabases of sequencing data and approximately 85 million unique TCR sequences were included in an early release covering about 700 HLA-typed donors. The T cell repertoires of about 700 subjects were profiled by immunosequencing and related to cytomegalovirus serostatus. Rather than using new phenotypic data, the later analysis identified candidate immune exposures from TCR beta sequences and from how often those sequences occurred across donors. Among the roughly 400 genotyped donors, more than 70% belonged to the genetic ancestry cluster associated with self-reported Caucasian donors. Donor age, sex, ethnicity and CMV serostatus were collected together with the repertoire data. The aim of the study was to test whether cataloging public T cell receptors could identify signatures of past pathogen exposure. Every discovery cohort repertoire had been produced on one sequencing platform. Both class I and class II loci were covered by HLA typing, at four-digit resolution. Besides the first cohort of around 700 subjects, a separate validation cohort made up of roughly 130 different subjects was used.

The protocol used for the library was the immunoSEQ multiplex PCR assay. The multiplex PCR relied on a mix of 60 forward primers for TCR Vbeta segments and 13 reverse primers for TCR Jbeta segments. The CDR3 region of rearranged TCR beta genes was amplified from genomic DNA by a multiplex PCR assay. The amplified TCR beta libraries were sequenced on the Illumina HiSeq System as 87-base-pair reads. The study's own analysis went as follows. A later analysis tallied about 77 million unique TCR beta chains across the 610 or so repertoires, and roughly 11 million of those chains were shared by two or more donors. Raw reads were error-corrected and collapsed into unique sequences by a nearest-neighbor algorithm in which closely related sequences were merged to remove PCR and sequencing errors. CDR3 sequences were aligned to IMGT reference sequences to assign V, D and J gene segments. For a sequence to be retained, a match of at least six nucleotides was required to both a V gene segment and a J gene segment. Rearrangements were called productive when the CDR3 lacked stop codons and stayed in frame with V and J; all others were non-productive. CDR3 was defined according to IMGT convention as the region running from the second conserved V-encoded cysteine to the conserved J-encoded phenylalanine. In an earlier analysis of 550 to 650 of the donors, sequences lacking an unambiguous match to a single V gene segment were excluded. In an earlier analysis of several hundred of the donors, V segments were called functional above 56.7% productive rearrangements and were called segregating when the between-donor standard deviation exceeded 5%. A statistical classification framework was built to diagnose cytomegalovirus status from the catalog of TCR beta chain sequences. In a later analysis, V and J genes were assigned by comparing TCR nucleotide sequences against IMGT/GENE-DB human TR gene sequences. Using the TCRdist pipeline, a later analysis assigned CDR3 sequences along with most-parsimonious VDJ recombination scenarios. In a later analysis, each TCR beta chain was defined by its CDR3 amino acid sequence together with its V-gene family, and reads lacking a unique V-gene family were excluded. As a way to deal with suspected cross-contamination and a sequencing artifact, a later analysis dropped nearly 600 nucleotide sequences that were highly shared and had low generation probability. In a later analysis, a clonal expansion index for each public chain was calculated from normalized within-repertoire ranks of inferred template counts. In a later analysis, generation probabilities were computed using a VDJ recombination model fitted to out-of-frame rearrangements, and the results were checked against IGoR. In a later analysis, TCR-TCR, TCR-HLA and TCR-CMV co-occurrence was scored with hypergeometric tests, and a repertoire-size bias correction was applied to TCR pairs. False discovery rates were estimated in a later analysis by permuting HLA or CMV assignments 20 times. In a later analysis, co-occurring TCRs were grouped using DBSCAN, with TCRdist sequence similarity added in when clustering inside HLA-allele-positive subsets. Co-occurrence clustering excluded repertoires with fewer than 30,000 or more than 120,000 public chains, plus five with anomalous nucleotide sharing. Drawn from immuneACCESS, this table holds only the in-frame rearrangements with V and J called that TCRdb kept. Clones are partly lost; checked studies trace under half to an unresolved V gene and leave the rest unexplained. The DNA was the basis for D and trimming; V, J and clone size are from that table. In all, the sample holds about 200,000 clones, and 79% of those were seen once. The ten largest make up 4% to 4.5% of the sample.

Remarks on this clone: Its antigen remains unidentified. It has no much larger one-base neighbor in the sample; base qualities were not kept.

The cohort was made up of 666 healthy bone marrow donors. Cohort members were all nominally healthy when sampled, although unrecorded immune exposures were likely present. The donor was CMV seropositive and belonged to the group of a few hundred seropositive cohort members. A peripheral blood sample was collected from each donor, and TCR beta sequencing was performed on peripheral blood mononuclear cells. Genomic DNA extraction from the blood cell samples was performed with the Qiagen DNeasy Blood Extraction Kit. The paper's findings and limits, for the study overall: Because some donors lacked HLA typing at each locus, the association tests relied only on the typed subset. The 87-base-pair reads could not distinguish some IMGT-functional V segments, including TRBV6-2 and TRBV6-3, so those segments were excluded. About 17 rarely observed V segments, including chromosome 9 orphons, were excluded from the earlier analysis of several hundred of the donors because counts were too low. A cluster of highly shared sequence variants was judged likely to represent a technical artifact of the sequencing pipeline. In a later analysis, most CMV-associated TCR beta chains were found to appear HLA-restricted, with HLA associations seemingly driven largely by CMV exposure. The presence/absence analyses assumed that sequencing depth was roughly uniform across donors, and that assumption may not be true. In a later genetic analysis, fewer N-insertions in productive TCRs were reported among donors in an Asian-associated ancestry cluster than the 666-donor mean. The only immune exposure information available for the cohort was CMV serostatus. The classifier was reported to diagnose cytomegalovirus status with high specificity and sensitivity in both the original cohort and the validation cohort. According to the authors, the approach could potentially be generalized to other disease states and immunological phenotypes. According to a later analysis, parvovirus B19, influenza, CMV and Epstein-Barr virus appeared linked to several top co-occurrence clusters. In an earlier analysis of under 600 of the donors, most TCR beta V segments were observed in productive rearrangements about 87% or about 30% of the time, broadly matching IMGT annotations. In vitro tests confirmed that a few of the cytomegalovirus-associated TCR beta chains recognize cytomegalovirus antigens. The study listed 150 to 200 TCR beta chains as associated with cytomegalovirus. The cohort was sequenced for TCR beta chains only, and without alpha or paired-chain data the features that could be detected were limited. Assigning TCR associations to individual alleles was difficult when HLA alleles, especially DR and DQ, strongly co-occurred. A later analysis found that HLA-associated TCR beta chains were more clonally expanded and had lower generation probabilities than equally common non-associated chains. Across donors, most TCR sequences were observed very rarely, whereas some public TCRs were present in many individuals. Correlated functional status among segregating V segments might reflect linkage disequilibrium, but an unknown experimental factor could not be ruled out. A further reported finding was that TCR beta sequences accurately predicted the HLA-A and HLA-B alleles for most subjects in the first cohort. In a later analysis, the rate of TCR association differed among HLA loci, with DRB1 alleles having the most associated TCRs and HLA-C alleles having the fewest. Specific HLA alleles were associated with about 17,000 TCR beta sequences at a false discovery rate of 0.05 in a later analysis. An association between a missense DCLRE1C variant and V-gene and J-gene trimming of TCR beta chains was found in a later genetic analysis and replicated in an independent cohort.

The CDR3 spans 14 residues, from the cysteine through the phenylalanine. The sequence is cut down to CDR3 DNA, 42 bases in frame from base 1. For CDR1 and CDR2, the germline V gene lists SGDLS and YYNGEE. V and J are trimmed by 1 base and 4 bases, and the gene matches miss 3 bases of the junction. The TCR sequence derives from a woman in her twenties or thirties in good health and CMV-seropositive. The sample was PBMCs. The chain is encoded by TRBV9 joined to TRBJ2-3, with 7 bases in between that match TRBD2. The DNA sequence follows: TGTGCCAGCAGCGTAAGCGGGGTCCCAGATACGCAGTATTTT. Translation gives CASSVSGVPDTQYF.